This is a list of T cell receptor beta chains from one sample in a study of T cell repertoires in cytomegalovirus infection. TCRdb re-called the reads with MiXCR, one entry per CDR3 protein. The sample records about 280,000 distinct CDR3 sequences, less than 25% being singletons. Their cognate antigens are unknown. The sample was cultured PBMCs, taken from culture after CMV antigen stimulation. The receptor source for this set is a human donor in good health (CMV status not recorded). Some clones in this sample may be carry-over from other donors' samples. The CDR3 runs from the conserved cysteine through the conserved F or W. D genes are given only for firm matches. Only part of the rows carry a size: once, few, many, or a class if the clone is expanded.

TRBD1	TRBV20-1	TRBJ2-1	few	CSASDGQGESDEQFF	TGCAGTGCTAGTGATGGACAGGGTGAGTCAGATGAGCAGTTCTTC
NA	TRBV12-3/TRBV12-4	TRBJ1-4	few	CASSFGPGEKLFF	TGTGCCAGCAGTTTCGGACCGGGGGAAAAACTGTTTTTT
TRBD2	TRBV6-1	TRBJ2-5	many	CASSYGRLAGVTETQYF	TGTGCCAGCAGTTACGGTCGACTAGCGGGAGTCACCGAGACCCAGTACTTC
NA	TRBV6-1	TRBJ2-5	NA	CASSERGFQETQYF	TGTGCCAGCAGTGAGAGAGGCTTTCAAGAGACCCAGTACTTC
TRBD2	TRBV7-2	TRBJ2-5	many	CASSLTGLAGGVTQYF	TGTGCCAGCAGCTTAACGGGACTAGCGGGAGGGGTGACCCAGTACTTC
NA	TRBV7-2	TRBJ1-4	NA	CASSPQVFNEKLFF	TGTGCCAGCAGCCCACAGGTTTTTAATGAAAAACTGTTTTTT
TRBD1	TRBV7-8	TRBJ2-5	many	CASSPRRGLETQYF	TGTGCCAGCAGCCCACGCAGGGGGCTGGAGACCCAGTACTTC
NA	TRBV11-2	TRBJ2-4	NA	CASSPGRGMAKNIQYF	TGTGCCAGCAGCCCCGGTCGCGGGATGGCCAAAAACATTCAGTACTTC
NA	TRBV20-1	TRBJ1-2	NA	CSARERGRGTHYGYTF	TGCAGTGCTAGAGAGAGGGGTCGGGGAACCCACTATGGCTACACCTTC
TRBD2	TRBV7-2	TRBJ2-3	many	CASSLGSGRTDTQYF	TGTGCCAGCAGCTTAGGTAGCGGGCGGACAGATACGCAGTATTTT
TRBD1	TRBV24-1	TRBJ2-5	NA	CATSDSPGQAQETQYF	TGTGCCACCAGTGATTCACCGGGACAGGCCCAAGAGACCCAGTACTTC
NA	TRBV29-1	TRBJ1-2	NA	CSVPLGDYGYTF	TGCAGCGTTCCCCTCGGCGACTATGGCTACACCTTC
NA	TRBV10-3	TRBJ2-3	NA	CAIKVPVTDTQYF	TGTGCCATCAAGGTCCCAGTCACAGATACGCAGTATTTT
NA	TRBV7-4	TRBJ1-1	few	CASSLFGGGGEAFF	TGTGCCAGCAGCTTATTCGGGGGCGGGGGTGAAGCTTTCTTT
TRBD1	TRBV19	TRBJ1-2	NA	CASSDRGRTYGYTF	TGTGCCAGTAGTGACAGGGGGCGAACATATGGCTACACCTTC
NA	TRBV7-8	TRBJ1-5	many	CASSWGVVGHNQPQHF	TGTGCCAGCAGCTGGGGGGTGGTGGGACACAATCAGCCCCAGCATTTT
NA	TRBV7-4	TRBJ2-5	NA	CASNKRAISAAETQYF	TGTGCCAGCAACAAACGGGCCATTAGCGCTGCCGAGACCCAGTACTTC
NA	TRBV20-1	TRBJ2-7	NA	CSAREVPGYEQYF	TGCAGTGCTAGAGAAGTCCCTGGCTACGAGCAGTACTTC
TRBD1	TRBV7-2	TRBJ1-1	many	CASRAGQANTEAFF	TGTGCCAGCAGGGCGGGACAGGCGAACACTGAAGCTTTCTTT
TRBD1	TRBV28	TRBJ1-2	NA	CASSSEDRVAYGYTF	TGTGCCAGCAGTTCCGAAGACAGGGTAGCCTATGGCTACACCTTC
NA	TRBV27	TRBJ2-3	NA	CASSLSGRVGGDTQYF	TGTGCCAGCAGTTTATCGGGCAGGGTGGGTGGTGATACGCAGTATTTT
NA	TRBV12-3/TRBV12-4	TRBJ1-3	NA	CASSLAGLSGNTIYF	TGTGCCAGCAGTCTGGCAGGGCTCTCTGGAAACACCATATATTTT
TRBD1	TRBV6-1	TRBJ2-2	few	CASKDRGAGELFF	TGTGCCAGCAAGGACAGGGGGGCCGGGGAGCTGTTTTTT
NA	TRBV3-1	TRBJ2-1	NA	CASSQAFSYNEQFF	TGTGCCAGCAGCCAAGCATTCAGCTACAATGAGCAGTTCTTC
NA	TRBV7-2	TRBJ1-1	many	CASLAPGNTEAFF	TGTGCCAGCCTGGCACCCGGGAACACTGAAGCTTTCTTT
NA	TRBV11-2	TRBJ2-1	NA	CASSDRTVINEQFF	TGTGCCAGCAGCGACCGGACAGTCATCAATGAGCAGTTCTTC
NA	TRBV20-1	TRBJ1-5	NA	CSASTGNQPQHF	TGCAGTGCTAGCACGGGAAATCAGCCCCAGCATTTT
NA	TRBV28	TRBJ2-7	few	CASSPHTAGYEQYF	TGTGCCAGCAGTCCCCACACGGCAGGGTACGAGCAGTACTTC
NA	TRBV19	TRBJ2-2	many	CASTQRQTNTGELFF	TGTGCCAGTACCCAGAGACAGACGAACACCGGGGAGCTGTTTTTT
NA	TRBV24-1	TRBJ2-1	few	CATSRASEVNEQFF	TGTGCCACCAGTCGGGCTAGCGAAGTCAATGAGCAGTTCTTC
TRBD2	TRBV3-1	TRBJ2-2	NA	CASSPRTSGSFGTGELFF	TGTGCCAGCAGCCCCCGGACTAGCGGGAGTTTCGGCACCGGGGAGCTGTTTTTT
TRBD2	TRBV5-4	TRBJ2-3	NA	CASRISGRAVTDTQYF	TGTGCCAGCAGAATTAGCGGGAGGGCCGTCACAGATACGCAGTATTTT
TRBD2	TRBV2	TRBJ2-1	few	CASSGIRLAAYNEQFF	TGTGCCAGCAGTGGAATTCGACTAGCTGCCTACAATGAGCAGTTCTTC
NA	TRBV6-5	TRBJ2-1	few	CASSYSAARSYNEQFF	TGTGCCAGCAGTTACTCGGCAGCCCGCTCCTACAATGAGCAGTTCTTC
NA	TRBV6-5	TRBJ2-1	few	CASSYKGGLHNEQFF	TGTGCCAGCAGTTACAAGGGAGGTCTACACAATGAGCAGTTCTTC
NA	TRBV12-3/TRBV12-4	TRBJ1-2	many	CASSPDTNYGYTF	TGTGCCAGCAGTCCGGACACCAACTATGGCTACACCTTC
TRBD1	TRBV28	TRBJ1-4	few	CASSYTTQGVGKLFF	TGTGCCAGCAGTTATACGACACAGGGGGTAGGAAAACTGTTTTTT
NA	TRBV12-3/TRBV12-4	TRBJ2-3	NA	CASSFARGSGRDTQYF	TGTGCCAGCAGTTTCGCCCGGGGGAGTGGGCGAGATACGCAGTATTTT
NA	TRBV11-1	TRBJ2-4	few	CASSHRRRAKNIQYF	TGTGCCAGCAGCCATAGACGGAGAGCCAAAAACATTCAGTACTTC
TRBD1	TRBV7-2	TRBJ2-1	many	CASSWRRDSTPGEQFF	TGTGCCAGCAGCTGGCGCCGGGACAGTACGCCGGGTGAGCAGTTCTTC
TRBD2	TRBV7-8	TRBJ2-1	many	CASSLAAGGPRNEQFF	TGTGCCAGCAGCTTAGCGGCGGGAGGGCCGAGGAATGAGCAGTTCTTC
TRBD2	TRBV12-3/TRBV12-4	TRBJ2-3	NA	CASGGRREGPTDTQYF	TGTGCCAGCGGGGGTCGGCGGGAGGGACCCACAGATACGCAGTATTTT
NA	TRBV7-8	TRBJ1-5	many	CASSLPGLGNQPQHF	TGTGCCAGCAGCTTGCCCGGTTTGGGCAATCAGCCCCAGCATTTT
TRBD1	TRBV5-6	TRBJ2-3	few	CASSLPGQGADTQYF	TGTGCCAGCAGCTTGCCAGGACAGGGAGCAGATACGCAGTATTTT
NA	TRBV7-2	TRBJ2-1	many	CASSPRGPRYLGNEQFF	TGTGCCAGCAGCCCCAGGGGCCCCCGTTATCTCGGGAATGAGCAGTTCTTC
NA	TRBV7-3	TRBJ2-2	few	CASRPGNSAGELFF	TGTGCCAGCCGTCCCGGGAATAGTGCCGGGGAGCTGTTTTTT
TRBD2	TRBV7-2	TRBJ2-7	many	CASSFVSGPAQEYEQYF	TGTGCCAGCAGCTTTGTTAGCGGGCCGGCCCAAGAATACGAGCAGTACTTC
TRBD1	TRBV18	TRBJ1-4	NA	CASSPRQGSKERLFF	TGTGCCAGCTCACCGCGACAGGGGTCTAAGGAGAGACTGTTTTTT
TRBD1	TRBV12-3/TRBV12-4	TRBJ1-5	NA	CASRPDRAQPQHF	TGTGCCAGCAGGCCCGACAGGGCTCAGCCCCAGCATTTT
TRBD1	TRBV20-1	TRBJ2-3	few	CSAKGTVGVPDTQYF	TGCAGTGCTAAAGGGACAGTGGGGGTTCCAGATACGCAGTATTTT
TRBD2	TRBV4-3	TRBJ2-1	few	CASSQDSLAGTYNEQFF	TGCGCCAGCAGCCAAGATTCACTAGCGGGGACCTACAATGAGCAGTTCTTC
TRBD2	TRBV20-1	TRBJ2-7	few	CSAWTSGGISYEQYF	TGCAGTGCTTGGACTAGCGGAGGGATCTCCTACGAGCAGTACTTC
NA	TRBV11-2	TRBJ2-1	NA	CASSPNWGPYF	TGTGCCAGCAGCCCTAATTGGGGTCCCTACTTC
TRBD2	TRBV20-1	TRBJ2-1	NA	CSARGLAAHSSYNEQFF	TGCAGTGCCCGGGGACTAGCGGCCCATAGCTCCTACAATGAGCAGTTCTTC
NA	TRBV4-1	TRBJ1-4	NA	CASSQPSLAANEKLFF	TGCGCCAGCAGCCAACCGAGCCTGGCAGCTAATGAAAAACTGTTTTTT
TRBD2	TRBV5-4	TRBJ2-3	NA	CASSMISGRRDTQYF	TGTGCCAGCAGCATGATTAGCGGGAGAAGAGATACGCAGTATTTT
NA	TRBV6-2/TRBV6-3	TRBJ1-4	few	CASSYIRNEKLFF	TGTGCCAGCAGTTACATCCGGAATGAAAAACTGTTTTTT
TRBD2	TRBV29-1	TRBJ2-1	NA	CSVRLAGGYNEQFF	TGCAGCGTCAGGCTAGCGGGCGGGTACAATGAGCAGTTCTTC
NA	TRBV6-1	TRBJ2-1	NA	CASCETAGNNEQFF	TGTGCCAGTTGCGAAACTGCGGGCAACAATGAGCAGTTCTTC